This entry features one TCR beta chain sequence. What it binds is not known. The PCR had 60 Vbeta and 13 Jbeta primers. Repertoires were generated with immunoSEQ multiplex PCR, while TCRdb's copy carries only in-frame clones and drops some. The table has some 100,000 clones, approximately 76% seen once. The sample is drawn from a study of cytomegalovirus exposure and HLA in healthy donors. Whole-study results and caveats: An analysis done earlier found most TCR beta V segments productive about 87% or about 30% of the time. Three chains linked to CMV were shown in vitro to be specific for CMV antigens. A later analysis found common viral pathogens apparently linked to several of the most significant clusters. Generally TCR sequences proved uncommon, though certain public TCRs appeared in numerous donors.

The sample taken for sequencing was PBMCs. This receptor was taken from a woman between 45 and 60 years old in good health and CMV-seropositive.

The DNA of the CDR3 is TGTGCCAGTAGTATGGAGTCTCTCAACAAAAACATTCAGTACTTC. It yields the protein CASSMESLNKNIQYF. The chain is built from TRBV19 and TRBJ2-4; unclear D gene. The CDR3 totals 15 residues. Trimming cost V 3 bases and J 3 bases, with 12 bases left between them. Per germline, CDR1 LNHDA and CDR2 SQIVND (reference sequence).